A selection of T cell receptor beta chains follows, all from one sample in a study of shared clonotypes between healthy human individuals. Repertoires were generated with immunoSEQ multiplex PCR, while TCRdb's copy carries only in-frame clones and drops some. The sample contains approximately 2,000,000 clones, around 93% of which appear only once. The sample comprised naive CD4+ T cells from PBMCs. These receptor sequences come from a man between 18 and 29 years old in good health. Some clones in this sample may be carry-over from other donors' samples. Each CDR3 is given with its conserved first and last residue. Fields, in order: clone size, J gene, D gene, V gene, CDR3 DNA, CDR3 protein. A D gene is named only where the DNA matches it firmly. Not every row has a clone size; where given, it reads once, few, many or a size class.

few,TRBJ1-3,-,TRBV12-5,TGTGCTAGTGGTTCCGAGGGAAACACCATATATTTT,CASGSEGNTIYF
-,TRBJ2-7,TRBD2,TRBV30,TGTGCCTGGAGTGTACGTCTAGCGGGGTCCAACTCCTACGAGCAGTACTTC,CAWSVRLAGSNSYEQYF
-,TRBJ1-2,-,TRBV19,TGTGCCAGTAGCTCCGGGACAAATCTAAACTATGGCTACACCTTC,CASSSGTNLNYGYTF
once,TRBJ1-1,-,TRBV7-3,TGTGCCACCCGTAAGGGCTCGGTGTACACTGAAGCTTTCTTT,CATRKGSVYTEAFF
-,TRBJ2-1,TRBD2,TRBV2,TGTGCCAGCACTCCGGGACTAGCGTCCCAGGGTGAGCAGTTCTTC,CASTPGLASQGEQFF
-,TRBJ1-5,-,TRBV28,TGTGCCAGCAGTTCCCCCGGCAGGGAGTGGAGCAATCAGCCCCAGCATTTT,CASSSPGREWSNQPQHF
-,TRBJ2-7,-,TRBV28,TGTGCCAGCGGTATGACAGGACGCTACGAGCAGTACTTC,CASGMTGRYEQYF
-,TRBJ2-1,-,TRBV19,TGTGCCAGTAGTCCCCGTTTGAATGAGCAGTTCTTC,CASSPRLNEQFF
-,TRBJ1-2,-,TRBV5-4,TGTGCCAGCAGCCTCGGATCCCCTAACTATGGCTACACCTTC,CASSLGSPNYGYTF
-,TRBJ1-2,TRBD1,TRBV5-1,TGCGCCAGCAGCTTGGATCCGGGACAGGGTTCTGCTCGGGGCTACACCTTC,CASSLDPGQGSARGYTF
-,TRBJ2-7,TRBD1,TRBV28,TGTGCCAGCTTACAGGGGGCCCTCTACGAGCAGTACTTC,CASLQGALYEQYF
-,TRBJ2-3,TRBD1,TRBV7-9,TGTGCCAGCAGTCTGAGGACAGGGAGCACAGATACGCAGTATTTT,CASSLRTGSTDTQYF
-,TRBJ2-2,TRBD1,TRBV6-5,TGTGCCAGCAGACCGACAGGGGGCACCGGGGAGCTGTTTTTT,CASRPTGGTGELFF
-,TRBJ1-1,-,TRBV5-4,TGTGCCAGCAGCTTAGGGGGGCTTGGAACTGAAGCTTTCTTT,CASSLGGLGTEAFF
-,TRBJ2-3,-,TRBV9,TGTGCCAGCACGAAGCTAGCATTTGCCACAGATACGCAGTATTTT,CASTKLAFATDTQYF
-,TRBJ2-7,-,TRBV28,TGTGCCAGCACAATCGGTATCGGGTCCCCCTACGAGCAGTACTTC,CASTIGIGSPYEQYF
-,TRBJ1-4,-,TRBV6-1,TGTGCCAGCAGCTACCACGAAAAACTGTTTTTT,CASSYHEKLFF
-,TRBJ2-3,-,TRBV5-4,TGTGCCAGCAGCTTCGCTGGGGCAATAGCAGATACGCAGTATTTT,CASSFAGAIADTQYF
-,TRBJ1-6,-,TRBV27,TGTGCCAGCGGCCGAATGGACGGATATAATTCACCCCTCCACTTT,CASGRMDGYNSPLHF
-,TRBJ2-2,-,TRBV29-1,TGCAGCGTCCGGGACTCCAGACTCACCGGGGAGCTGTTTTTT,CSVRDSRLTGELFF
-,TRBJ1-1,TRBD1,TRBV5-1,TGCGCCAGCAGCACGGGGACAGGGGGACCCACTGAAGCTTTCTTT,CASSTGTGGPTEAFF
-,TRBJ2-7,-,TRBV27,TGTGCCAGCAGTTTATGGGCAGCCCCAGGGTTGGAGTACTTC,CASSLWAAPGLEYF